This TCR beta chain was documented in a study of regulatory T cells in long-lasting Graves disease. Study findings and constraints: Persistent patients shared more public clonotypes (under 3,000) than newly diagnosed patients (under 1,000). Having few samples may have compromised the accuracy.

Arm-PCR with iRepertoire HTBI primers amplified the CDR3 regions for these TCR beta libraries. MiXCR, applied by TCRdb to the multiplex PCR reads, yields one record per CDR3 protein. The sample lists some 500,000 distinct CDR3 sequences, roughly 16% occurring once. Time point described: newly diagnosed GD, antithyroid drugs for less than 3 months. There was RNA extracted from PBMCs, and the TCR library was made from it. Peripheral blood, at 8 to 9.5 milliliters, went into EDTA tubes. Concerning this clonotype itself: What it binds is not known.

Trimming cost V 3 bases and J 8 bases, with 17 bases left between them. CDR1 MNHNS and CDR2 SASEGT come from the germline V gene. The CDR3 runs 15 residues. These data were also reused for a study on T cells in Graves' hyperthyroidism and ophthalmopathy.

The sequence was obtained from a woman aged 35-65 years with Graves disease. The specimen comprised peripheral blood mononuclear cells (PBMCs), sampled at new diagnosis, from a patient treated with antithyroid drugs. The chain employs TRBV6-1 and TRBJ2-1, with D possibly called TRBD1 or TRBD2 (5 bases each). CDR3 sequence reads: CASSERDGVGDEQFF. CDR3 sequence (DNA): TGTGCCAGCAGTGAGAGGGACGGTGTAGGAGATGAGCAGTTCTTC.